This T cell receptor (beta chain) was recovered during a study of blood T cell repertoires in COVID-19. Across the study: Whether acute or convalescent, the COVID-19 samples came from the United States, Italy and Spain.

In the authors' workflow: Estimation of nucleated cell counts was performed using reference gene primer amplification. Generated by immunoSEQ multiplex PCR, the TCRdb table keeps only in-frame clones and is missing some. That table supplies the V and J calls and clone size; D and trimming were determined from the DNA. The sample contains about 160,000 clones, roughly 80% of which appear only once. Either two negative PCRs, clearance, or symptom resolution qualified Cohort 3 donors as recovered. This clone was observed many times. Germline lookup yields CDR1 SGHRS and CDR2 YFSETQ. This CDR3 is 16 amino acids long. V was shortened by 4 bases and J by 1 base, with 17 bases between the two germline ends.

This TCR was sampled from a woman in her sixties who had recovered from COVID-19. This sequence joins TRBV5-1 and TRBJ1-1; no reliable D call. Sequences were obtained from PBMCs or T cells enriched from blood (not recorded which). CDR3 sequence reads: CASSGGSSSQNTEAFF. The CDR3 nucleotides are TGCGCCAGCAGCGGCGGTAGTAGTTCCCAGAACACTGAAGCTTTCTTT.